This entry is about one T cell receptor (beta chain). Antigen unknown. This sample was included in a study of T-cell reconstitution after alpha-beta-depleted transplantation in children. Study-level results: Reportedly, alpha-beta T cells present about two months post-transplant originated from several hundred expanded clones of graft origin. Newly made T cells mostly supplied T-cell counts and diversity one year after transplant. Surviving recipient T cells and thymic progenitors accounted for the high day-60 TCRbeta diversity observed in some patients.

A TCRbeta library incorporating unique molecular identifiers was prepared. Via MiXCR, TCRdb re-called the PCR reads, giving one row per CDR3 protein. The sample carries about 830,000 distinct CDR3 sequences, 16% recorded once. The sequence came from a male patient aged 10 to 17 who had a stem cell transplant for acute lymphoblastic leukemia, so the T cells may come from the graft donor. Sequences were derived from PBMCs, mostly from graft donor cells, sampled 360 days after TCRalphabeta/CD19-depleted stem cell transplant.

The CDR3 nucleotides are TGTGCCAGCAGCCTCCCTCGCGGGTGGGCCTACGAGCAGTACTTC. Encoded protein: CASSLPRGWAYEQYF. V gene TRBV7-9 combines with J gene TRBJ2-7; possible D gene TRBD2, 5 bases. Between the trimmed V and J ends, which lost 5 bases and 2 bases, there was a span of 16 bases. The germline V gene has CDR1 SEHNR and CDR2 FQNEAQ (reference sequence). The CDR3 extends over 15 amino acids. Combining the CDR3 with reference TRBV7-9 and TRBJ2-7 gives the whole variable domain DTGVSQNPRHKITKRGQNVTFRCDPISEHNRLYWYRQTLGQGPEFLTYFQNEAQLEKSRLLSDRFSAERPKGSFSTLEIQRTEQGDSAMYLCASSLPRGWAYEQYFGPGTRLTVT.